This TCR beta chain was identified during a study of human T cells and chemical hapten exposure. Time point: patch test 1, 2 weeks after DPC sensitization. The treatment was: therapeutic diphenylcyclopropenone sensitization with weekly scalp DPC. This clonotype has a count of ten or more. V was clipped by 4 bases and J by 1 base, with 11 bases between them. The CDR3 has 15 amino acids. Germline V CDR1 and CDR2: LGHNA, YNFKEQ. MiXCR was run by TCRdb on the RACE reads, yielding one entry per CDR3 protein. The sample has around 380,000 distinct CDR3 sequences, about 4.4% seen once. The rearrangement links TRBV4-2 to TRBJ1-5; D unclear. The receptor was derived from a woman aged 45-59 years with alopecia areata. Some clones in this sample may be carry-over from other donors' samples. This sample comprised whole blood, obtained in connection with sensitization to the hapten diphenylcyclopropenone (DPC). The CDR3 sequence: CASSPRTESNQPQHF. The CDR3 DNA reads as TGTGCCAGCAGCCCACGGACGGAGAGCAATCAGCCCCAGCATTTT.